These T cell receptor beta chains were read from a single sample in a study of early T cells in non-severe SARS-CoV-2 infection. TCRdb processed the 5' RACE reads anew with MiXCR; each CDR3 protein has one entry. The repertoire holds about 60,000 distinct CDR3 sequences, with more than 15% as singletons. Sequenced material: whole blood, taken at baseline. The receptors shown here come from an adult who was a healthcare worker with PCR-confirmed SARS-CoV-2 infection or an uninfected control (not recorded which). Each CDR3 is given with its conserved first and last residue. The order of the fields is V gene, D gene, clone size, J gene, CDR3 DNA, CDR3 protein. The D gene is left open where the match is weak. A row's size may be missing; if present it is once, few, many or a size class.

TRBV2	.	.	TRBJ2-7	TGTGCCAGCAATGTGGGACTGGGCTCTCGAGAGCAGTACTTC	CASNVGLGSREQYF
TRBV7-9	.	.	TRBJ2-7	TGTGCCAGCAGCCCTCAGACGGAACAGGGGCAGTACTTC	CASSPQTEQGQYF
TRBV24-1	TRBD2	.	TRBJ2-5	TGTGCCACCTATTCATCTGGACTAGCGGGGGACTTGGGTTGGACCCAGTACTTC	CATYSSGLAGDLGWTQYF
TRBV28	.	.	TRBJ1-6	TGTGCCAGCAGTCCAATAGACAGGCGACCCCTCCACTTT	CASSPIDRRPLHF
TRBV7-9	.	many	TRBJ1-2	TGTGCCAGCAGCTTAGCGAGGGCAGGAGCATATGGCTACACCTTC	CASSLARAGAYGYTF
TRBV12-3/TRBV12-4	.	.	TRBJ1-2	TGTGCCAGCAGTTCAACACCGGGACAAGGGTCCCATTATGGCTACACCTTC	CASSSTPGQGSHYGYTF
TRBV10-3	TRBD1	few	TRBJ1-6	TGTGCCACTACCCGGGACAGAGTTAATTCACCCCTCCACTTT	CATTRDRVNSPLHF
TRBV14	.	.	TRBJ2-3	TGTGCCAGCAGCCAAGGTCTGGATACGCAGTATTTT	CASSQGLDTQYF
TRBV5-1	.	few	TRBJ2-2	TGCGCCAGCAGACTAGGAATGTCGGGTACCGGGGAGCTGTTTTTT	CASRLGMSGTGELFF
TRBV29-1	.	few	TRBJ1-4	TGCAGCGTTCGACAGGATAATGAAAAACTGTTTTTT	CSVRQDNEKLFF
TRBV6-2/TRBV6-3	TRBD1	many	TRBJ1-5	TGTGCCAGCACCCACAGGGGAGGTCAGCCCCAGCATTTT	CASTHRGGQPQHF
TRBV19	TRBD1	.	TRBJ2-1	TGTGCCAGTCGGACCGGGACAGGGCGTATGGATGAGCAGTTCTTC	CASRTGTGRMDEQFF
TRBV6-2/TRBV6-3	.	.	TRBJ2-2	TGTGCCAGCAGTTCTCCCTATGGGGAGCTGTTTTTT	CASSSPYGELFF
TRBV18	.	.	TRBJ2-5	TGTGCCAGCTCACCAAACCAACAAGAGACCCAGTACTTC	CASSPNQQETQYF
TRBV2	TRBD2	few	TRBJ2-3	TGTGCCAGCAGTGTGGGGGGGACGACAAATACGCAGTATTTT	CASSVGGTTNTQYF
TRBV30	.	few	TRBJ2-1	TGTGCCTGGAGTGTAGGATGGAAGCAGTTCTTC	CAWSVGWKQFF
TRBV20-1	.	.	TRBJ2-5	TGCAGTGCTCTGGACCAAGAGACCCAGTACTTC	CSALDQETQYF
TRBV6-1	.	.	TRBJ2-3	TGTGCCAGCAGTGTTTTGACTCAAAACACAGATACGCAGTATTTT	CASSVLTQNTDTQYF
TRBV7-9	.	many	TRBJ1-6	TGTGCCAGCAGCTTAGGCAATTCACCCCTCCACTTT	CASSLGNSPLHF
TRBV29-1	.	.	TRBJ2-1	TGCAGCGTTGAACAAAGCCGATACAATGAGCAGTTCTTC	CSVEQSRYNEQFF
TRBV16	TRBD1	.	TRBJ2-7	TGTGCCAGCAGCCCCGAAATAGGGCCAGGGGGCAATAGAGAGCTGTACTTC	CASSPEIGPGGNRELYF
TRBV7-8	.	many	TRBJ2-1	TGTGCCAGCAGCTTAGGACCGACCAATGAGCAGTTCTTC	CASSLGPTNEQFF
TRBV6-2/TRBV6-3	.	few	TRBJ2-7	TGTGCCAGCAGCCGAACCCCCGCAGGGAGCTACGAGCAGTACTTC	CASSRTPAGSYEQYF
TRBV18	.	.	TRBJ2-2	TGTGCCAGCTCATTACAGGACGCGAACACCGGGGAGCTGTTTTTT	CASSLQDANTGELFF
TRBV20-1	.	.	TRBJ2-1	TGCAGTGCTAGTTTTCGGGACCTACCTTTCTTC	CSASFRDLPFF
TRBV11-1	.	.	TRBJ1-1	TGTGCCAGCAGCTTAGCTCCAGGGAACACTGAAGCTTTCTTT	CASSLAPGNTEAFF
TRBV5-8	.	many	TRBJ2-2	TGTGCCAGCACCGGGACTTTGAACACCGGGGAGCTGTTTTTT	CASTGTLNTGELFF
TRBV10-2	TRBD2	few	TRBJ2-1	TGCGCCAGCAGGGGGACGACTAGCGGGGGTTCCTACAATGAGCAGTTCTTC	CASRGTTSGGSYNEQFF
TRBV18	TRBD1	.	TRBJ1-1	TGTGCCAGCTCACCGCGACAGGGGCTGGATGGTGAAGCTTTCTTT	CASSPRQGLDGEAFF
TRBV19	TRBD2	few	TRBJ2-7	TGTGCCAGTAGTTCGCAAGGAGCGGGAGCCCCCAACGAGCAGTACTTC	CASSSQGAGAPNEQYF
TRBV18	.	.	TRBJ2-5	TGTGCCAGCTCACCAGGGACCTCGGAGACCCAGTACTTC	CASSPGTSETQYF
TRBV7-9	.	.	TRBJ2-3	TGTGCCAGCAGCTTAATGGTCGCAGGGGTAGGGACGCAGTATTTT	CASSLMVAGVGTQYF
TRBV19	TRBD1	many	TRBJ1-5	TGTGCCAGTACACCCCTCAGGGGACAGGGCAATCAGCCCCAGCATTTT	CASTPLRGQGNQPQHF
TRBV29-1	.	many	TRBJ2-2	TGCAGCGTTTTTAAGGGTTCCGGGGAGCTGTTTTTT	CSVFKGSGELFF
TRBV5-1	TRBD2	.	TRBJ2-7	TGCGCCAGCAGCCGGGGGGTCACCTCCTACGAGCAGTACTTC	CASSRGVTSYEQYF
TRBV18	TRBD1	.	TRBJ2-7	TGTGCCAGCTCACCAAGCGGCCAGGGGGCAACCGAGCAGTACTTC	CASSPSGQGATEQYF
TRBV7-2	TRBD1	.	TRBJ1-1	TGTGCCAGCAGCTGGACAGGAGGGGACACTGAAGCTTTCTTT	CASSWTGGDTEAFF
TRBV5-5	TRBD2	.	TRBJ2-7	TGTGCCAGCAGCCGCGGGGGGAGACAGTCCTACGAGCAGTACTTC	CASSRGGRQSYEQYF
TRBV2	TRBD2	many	TRBJ2-1	TGTGCCAGCAGGAAGGGACTAGCGGACTACAATGAGCAGTTCTTC	CASRKGLADYNEQFF